This T cell receptor (beta chain) was captured by sequencing in a study of cytomegalovirus exposure and HLA in healthy donors. PCR used 60 Vbeta primers and 13 Jbeta primers. Clones were read by immunoSEQ multiplex PCR, and TCRdb kept only the in-frame ones, dropping some. The data hold 100,000 to 150,000 clones, with 60% to 80% observed a single time. The CDR3 has 13 residues. Trimming removed 1 base from V and 8 bases from J, with 9 bases in between. Germline CDR1 SEHNR, CDR2 FQNEAQ (reference sequence). The sequence was collected from a woman aged 45-59 years in good health and CMV-seronegative. The gene calls are TRBV7-9 and TRBJ2-1; D gene uncertain. Source material: PBMCs. The CDR3 DNA reads TGTGCCAGCAGCTTAGACTACCCGTATGAGCAGTTCTTC. It specifies CASSLDYPYEQFF.